Following are 13 T cell receptor beta chains from one sample sequenced in a study of T cells in Graves' hyperthyroidism and ophthalmopathy. TCR beta CDR3 sequences were amplified from RNA transcripts. Researchers ran a first-round RT-PCR on the TCR CDR3 using the HTBI primer set. TCRdb reprocessed the multiplex PCR reads via MiXCR and lists one record per CDR3 protein. The table has approximately 400,000 distinct CDR3 sequences, around 14% seen once. The sequencing input was blood. The receptors here all came from a woman aged 18 to 35 with Graves' hyperthyroidism.

This clonotype has just a few counts. A read error is possible here, since a much larger clone lies one base away. V gene TRBV3-1 combines with J gene TRBJ2-1, with a tentative D call TRBD2 (6 bases). The CDR3 is 17 amino acids. V lost 7 bases and J 10 bases, leaving 29 bases between the germline ends. CDR1 LGHDT and CDR2 YNNKEL come from the germline V gene (reference sequence). The CDR3 DNA reads as TGTGCCAGCAACCTTTGGAGGGGCGGGAACACGGTTGGGGAGCAGTTCTTC. It specifies CASNLWRGGNTVGEQFF.

V and J are TRBV9 and TRBJ2-6, with D tentatively TRBD2 (5 bases). CDR3 length: 18 residues. The V and J ends lost 4 bases and 0 bases respectively, with 17 bases between them. Germline CDR1 SGDLS, CDR2 YYNGEE. CDR3 DNA sequence: TGTGCCAGCAGCCCCCGGGAAGGAACCCTCTCTGGGGCCAACGTCCTGACTTTC. Amino acid sequence: CASSPREGTLSGANVLTF.

This clonotype was picked up many times. The chain is built from TRBV5-1 and TRBJ1-5; 8 bases are a match to TRBD1. Trimming cost V 0 bases and J 7 bases; bases outside gene matches: 12. Germline lookup yields CDR1 SGHRS and CDR2 YFSETQ. The CDR3 has 17 amino acids. The CDR3 protein is CASSLGPTGTGGQPQHF. DNA for the CDR3: TGCGCCAGCAGCTTGGGCCCAACCGGGACAGGAGGACAGCCCCAGCATTTT.

This clonotype occurred many times. The V and J genes are TRBV16 and TRBJ2-1, with D possibly matching TRBD1 (6 bases). The CDR3 runs 17 residues. Looked up from germline, CDR1 is KGHSY and CDR2 is FQNENV. Between the trimmed V and J ends, which lost 2 bases and 0 bases, there was a span of 14 bases. CDR3: CASSQGRGASSYNEQFF. The CDR3 region has the DNA TGTGCCAGCAGCCAAGGCAGGGGAGCCAGCTCCTACAATGAGCAGTTCTTC.

Many counts were recorded for this clonotype. CDR3: CATQDRTYNEQFF. In DNA form, the CDR3 reads TGTGCCACTCAGGACAGAACTTACAATGAGCAGTTCTTC. This chain links TRBV24-1 with TRBJ2-1; D may be TRBD1 (6 bases). Looked up from germline, CDR1 is KGHDR and CDR2 is SFDVKD. The CDR3 length is 13 residues. Trimming removed 10 bases from V and 4 bases from J, with 13 bases in between.

This clonotype has at least ten counts. The chain couples TRBV7-9 to TRBJ1-1, with unresolved D. Germline V gene lookup returns CDR1 SEHNR and CDR2 FQNEAQ (reference sequence). CDR3 size: 12 residues. V was trimmed by 5 bases and J by 7 bases, leaving 11 bases between them. The CDR3 DNA reads TGTGCCAGCAGCCCGAGAGTTAGTGAAGCTTTCTTT. This gives the protein CASSPRVSEAFF. Variable domain in full (rest from reference TRBV7-9 and TRBJ1-1): DTGVSQNPRHKITKRGQNVTFRCDPISEHNRLYWYRQTLGQGPEFLTYFQNEAQLEKSRLLSDRFSAERPKGSFSTLEIQRTEQGDSAMYLCASSPRVSEAFFGQGTRLTVV.

This clonotype came up a few times. V gene TRBV7-9 combines with J gene TRBJ1-1, with D maybe TRBD1 (5 bases). The CDR3 is made up of 16 amino acids. V was pared by 4 bases and J by 13 bases, with 28 bases between. The germline CDR1 and CDR2 sequences are SEHNR and FQNEAQ (reference sequence). This CDR3 is CASSSFASNRPSVSFF. Here the CDR3 DNA reads TGTGCCAGCAGCTCCTTCGCCTCTAACAGGCCCTCTGTGAGTTTCTTT.

Turning to this clonotype: Being one base from a much bigger clone, this may be a read error. J is TRBJ1-2 and V is TRBV11-2; D uncertain. V gave up 6 bases and J gave up 6 bases, with 14 bases separating them. The V gene's germline CDR1 is SGHAT and CDR2 FQNNGV. The CDR3 runs to 13 residues. CDR3 region: CASREGLRDGYTF. The DNA for the CDR3 is TGTGCCAGCAGGGAGGGTCTTCGGGATGGCTACACCTTC. The complete variable domain, with remaining parts taken from reference TRBV11-2 and TRBJ1-2, reads EAGVAQSPRYKIIEKRQSVAFWCNPISGHATLYWYQQILGQGPKLLIQFQNNGVVDDSQLPKDRFSAERLKGVDSTLKIQPAKLEDSAVYLCASREGLRDGYTFGSGTRLTVV.

In this sample, this clonotype turned up many times. V and J are TRBV28 and TRBJ2-3; TRBD2 matches at 11 bases. V dropped 7 bases and J dropped 3; count of bases not matched to a gene: 3. Germline V gene sequence: CDR1 MDHEN, CDR2 SYDVKM. The CDR3 totals 14 residues. CDR3 region: CASILAGGTDTQYF. The CDR3 coding sequence is TGTGCCAGCATCCTAGCGGGAGGTACAGATACGCAGTATTTT.

The chain recombines TRBV27 with TRBJ1-2; 8 nucleotides align to TRBD1. The V gene's germline CDR1 is MNHEY and CDR2 SMNVEV (reference sequence). V lost 7 bases, J lost 8 bases, and 15 bases stayed unmatched. The CDR3 is 15 amino acids. CDR3 DNA sequence: TGTGCCAGCAAACCGGACAGGGAAAGGATTCGAGGCTACACCTTC. It encodes CASKPDRERIRGYTF.

This rearrangement joins TRBV28 to TRBJ1-4; D not resolved. The ends were cut back, 8 bases at V and 4 bases at J, with 8 bases in the middle. CDR3 length: 12 residues. Germline CDR1 reads MDHEN; CDR2 reads SYDVKM. In DNA form, the CDR3 reads TGTGCCAGCGGAGAGGTTAATGAAAAACTGTTTTTT. Its translation is CASGEVNEKLFF.

For this clonotype: Possible read error: a much larger clone is one base away. V gene TRBV6-2 or TRBV6-3 combines with J gene TRBJ2-3; D is ambiguous. CDR1 and CDR2 from the germline V gene are MNHEY and SVGEGT. This CDR3 contains 13 residues. The CDR3 is CASNSHPADTHYF. The CDR3 bases are TGTGCCAGCAACTCCCACCCGGCAGATACGCATTATTTT.

This clonotype was counted ten times or more. The V gene is TRBV6-2 or TRBV6-3, the J gene TRBJ1-2; the D gene is possibly TRBD1 (5 bases). The ends were cut back, 6 bases at V and 4 bases at J, with 12 bases in the middle. The CDR3 is 13 residues long. Germline V gives CDR1 MNHEY, CDR2 SVGEGT. The CDR3 is CASRPDRIYGYTF. DNA for the CDR3: TGTGCCAGCAGGCCCGACAGAATCTATGGCTACACCTTC.